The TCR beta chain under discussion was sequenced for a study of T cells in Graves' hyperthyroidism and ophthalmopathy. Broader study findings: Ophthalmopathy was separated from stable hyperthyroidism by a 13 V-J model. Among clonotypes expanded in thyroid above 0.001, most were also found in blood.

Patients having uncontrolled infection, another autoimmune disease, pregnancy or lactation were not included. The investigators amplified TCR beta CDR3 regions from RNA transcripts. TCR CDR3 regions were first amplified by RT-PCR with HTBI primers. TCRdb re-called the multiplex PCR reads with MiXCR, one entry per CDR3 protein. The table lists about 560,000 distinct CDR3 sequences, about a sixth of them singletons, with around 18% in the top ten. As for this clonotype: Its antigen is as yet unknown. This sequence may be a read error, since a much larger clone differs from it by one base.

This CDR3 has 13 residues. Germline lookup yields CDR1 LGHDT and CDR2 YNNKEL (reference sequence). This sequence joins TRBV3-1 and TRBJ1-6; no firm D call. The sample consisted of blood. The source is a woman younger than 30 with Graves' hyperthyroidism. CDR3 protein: CASSQGLESPLYF. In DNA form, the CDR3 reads TGTGCCAGCAGCCAAGGACTGGAATCACCCCTCTACTTT.